Following are 10 T cell receptor beta chains from one sample sequenced in a study of blood T cell repertoires in COVID-19. Assay used: immunoSEQ multiplex PCR; TCRdb lists only in-frame clones, some missing. The sample lists 120,000 to 150,000 clones, over 65% seen once, with about 5% in the top ten. Specimen: peripheral blood. Receptors originate from a human donor in a cohort sampled during active COVID-19.

The chain recombines TRBV19 with TRBJ1-4; TRBD1 matches 11 bases. V trimming: 6 bases; J trimming: 3 bases; junction bases outside the gene matches: 6. The CDR3 contains 16 residues. The germline gives CDR1 LNHDA, CDR2 SQIVND (reference sequence). The CDR3, as DNA: TGTGCCAGTAGCAGGGACAGGGGGTCGGCTAATGAAAAACTGTTTTTT. The encoded protein is CASSRDRGSANEKLFF.

This chain links TRBV28 with TRBJ2-7; 7 bases match TRBD1. The germline gives CDR1 MDHEN, CDR2 SYDVKM. V trimming: 7 bases; J trimming: 0 bases; junction bases outside the gene matches: 6. The CDR3 consists of 14 residues. The DNA of the CDR3 is TGTGCCAGCACCCTGACAGGGAGCTCCTACGAGCAGTACTTC. Translating gives CASTLTGSSYEQYF. Full variable domain (rest looked up from reference TRBV28 and TRBJ2-7): DVKVTQSSRYLVKRTGEKVFLECVQDMDHENMFWYRQDPGLGLRLIYFSYDVKMKEKGDIPEGYSVSREKKERFSLILESASTNQTSMYLCASTLTGSSYEQYFGPGTRLTVT.

This chain links TRBV2 with TRBJ2-4; the D gene is possibly TRBD2 (6 bases). This CDR3 spans 17 amino acids. V dropped 1 base and J dropped 6 bases, with 19 bases sitting between them. Germline V gives CDR1 SNHLY, CDR2 FYNNEI. The CDR3 sequence: CASSEERVQQIRNIQYF. The DNA for the CDR3 is TGTGCCAGCAGTGAAGAGCGGGTACAGCAAATCCGAAACATTCAGTACTTC.

The chain employs TRBV12-5 and TRBJ2-7, with 7 nucleotides matching TRBD1. Losses at the gene ends were 5 bases for V and 2 bases for J; bases not matched to a gene: 9. The CDR3 sequence is 15 residues long. The germline gives CDR1 LGHNT, CDR2 FRNRAP. The CDR3 DNA reads TGTGCTAGTGGTCACCGGGACAGATTGCCCTACGAGCAGTACTTC. This gives the protein CASGHRDRLPYEQYF.

V is TRBV13 and J is TRBJ1-1; 9 bases are a match to TRBD1. The CDR3 sequence is 17 residues long. V dropped 5 bases and J dropped 1; count of bases not matched to a gene: 11. Germline CDR1 reads PRHDT; CDR2 reads FYEKMQ (reference sequence). This chain's CDR3 is CASSQRQGGLPNTEAFF. DNA for the CDR3: TGTGCCAGCAGCCAACGACAGGGGGGGTTGCCGAACACTGAAGCTTTCTTT. The full variable domain, rest sourced from reference TRBV13 and TRBJ1-1, is AAGVIQSPRHLIKEKRETATLKCYPIPRHDTVYWYQQGPGQDPQFLISFYEKMQSDKGSIPDRFSAQQFSDYHSELNMSSLELGDSALYFCASSQRQGGLPNTEAFFGQGTRLTVV.

The gene calls are TRBV29-1 and TRBJ2-7, with TRBD2 matching 7 bases. The V gene end was trimmed by 5 bases and the J gene end by 6 bases; junction bases not matched to a gene: 10. The CDR3 length is 13 residues. Looked up from germline, CDR1 is SQVTM and CDR2 is ANQGSEA. CDR3 coding DNA: TGCAGCGTTTCGGAACGGGGGGAGGGCGAGCAGTACTTC. This gives the protein CSVSERGEGEQYF.

V gene TRBV3-1 (or the pseudogene TRBV3-2) combines with J gene TRBJ2-5; TRBD1 matches at 11 bases. The V gene end was trimmed by 11 bases and the J gene end by 4 bases; junction bases not matched to a gene: 9. The CDR3 totals 14 residues. Germline V gene data show CDR1 as LGHDT and CDR2 as YNNKEL (reference sequence). CDR3 residues: CAAQDRGLRETQYF. The CDR3 bases are TGTGCCGCCCAGGACAGGGGGCTTAGAGAGACCCAGTACTTC.

The chain joins TRBV5-4 to TRBJ1-1; D not resolved. Germline V gene sequence: CDR1 SGHNT, CDR2 YYREEE (reference sequence). V lost 4 bases and J 2 bases, leaving 6 bases between the germline ends. The CDR3 spans 12 residues. Here the CDR3 reads CASSVGNTEAFF. CDR3 in DNA: TGTGCCAGCAGCGTCGGTAACACTGAAGCTTTCTTT.

This clone was detected only once. The chain combines TRBV15 with TRBJ2-7; TRBD1 is a possible D gene (5 bases). The CDR3 totals 14 residues. The germline V gene has CDR1 LNHNV and CDR2 YYDKDF (reference sequence). Trimming removed 0 bases at V and 4 bases at J, with 10 bases between. CDR3 in amino acids: CATSRDSGKYEQYF. The CDR3 DNA reads TGTGCCACCAGCAGAGACTCAGGGAAGTACGAGCAGTACTTC.

The chain couples TRBV19 to TRBJ2-6; D not certain. The V gene lost 5 bases and the J gene lost 2 bases, with 7 bases spanning the gap. The germline V gene encodes CDR1 LNHDA and CDR2 SQIVND (reference sequence). CDR3 length: 14 residues. CDR3 residues: CASSPRAGANVLTF. CDR3 nucleotides: TGTGCCAGTAGTCCCCGGGCTGGGGCCAACGTCCTGACTTTC. Looking up the rest from reference TRBV19 and TRBJ2-6 gives the full variable domain: DGGITQSPKYLFRKEGQNVTLSCEQNLNHDAMYWYRQDPGQGLRLIYYSQIVNDFQKGDIAEGYSVSREKKESFPLTVTSAQKNPTAFYLCASSPRAGANVLTFGAGSRLTVL.